The clone carrying this TCR beta chain was observed once. Its antigen is undetermined. Germline CDR1 and CDR2: KGHSH and LQKENI. The ends were cut back, 1 base at V and 3 bases at J, with 12 bases in the middle. The CDR3 sequence is 15 residues long. This specimen comes from a study of T cell responses to AZD1222 COVID-19 vaccine. Sequencing used immunoSEQ multiplex PCR; TCRdb keeps in-frame clones, though not all of them. Of 130,000 to 150,000 clones in the sample, just over 90% were seen once. Overall study results and limits: Baseline seropositives among AZD1222 recipients totaled only five or six. The breadth and depth of Spike-specific TCRs increased once two AZD1222 doses had been given. Clonal diversity may have been underestimated in mostly white British donors.

The material sequenced was peripheral blood, taken on day 0 of AZD1222 vaccination. This rearrangement joins TRBV18 to TRBJ1-1; no definite D call. The clonotype was recovered from an adult in good health. This CDR3 reads CASSPLSGSDTEAFF. In DNA, the CDR3 is TGTGCCAGCTCACCACTTTCCGGATCGGACACTGAAGCTTTCTTT.